Below are 15 T cell receptor beta chains sequenced from a single sample in a study of blood T cell repertoires in COVID-19. Sequenced by immunoSEQ multiplex PCR; TCRdb stores in-frame clones only, minus some. Counted here are some 100,000 clones, approximately 80% occurring once; the ten biggest clones make up roughly 12%. The specimen sequenced was peripheral blood. These TCRs come from a woman in her 70s with active or convalescent COVID-19.

The sample holds a few counts of this clone. This chain uses TRBV6-2 or TRBV6-3 with TRBJ1-2, with unresolved D. CDR3 size: 12 residues. Looked up from germline, CDR1 is MNHEY and CDR2 is SVGEGT. Between the trimmed V and J ends, which lost 6 bases and 4 bases, there was a span of 9 bases. The CDR3 region is CASSASVYGYTF. The CDR3 bases are TGTGCCAGCAGCGCTTCGGTCTATGGCTACACCTTC.

This chain joins TRBV4-1 and TRBJ2-7; D is possibly TRBD1 (5 bases). The V gene lost 4 bases and the J gene lost 3 bases, with 13 bases spanning the gap. Looked up from germline, CDR1 is MGHRA and CDR2 is YSYEKL. The CDR3 runs to 14 residues. The CDR3 DNA reads as TGCGCCAGCAGCCCAGTGGCAGGGAACTACGAGCAGTACTTC. Residues: CASSPVAGNYEQYF.

This rearrangement joins TRBV5-1 to TRBJ1-2; 7 bases are a match to TRBD1. Germline-derived CDR1 and CDR2 are SGHRS and YFSETQ. V lost 4 bases, J lost 2 bases, and 2 bases stayed unmatched. The CDR3 totals 13 residues. DNA for the CDR3: TGCGCCAGCAGCGTACAGGGGAACTATGGCTACACCTTC. This gives the protein CASSVQGNYGYTF. Supplemented by reference TRBV5-1 and TRBJ1-2, the full variable domain reads KAGVTQTPRYLIKTRGQQVTLSCSPISGHRSVSWYQQTPGQGLQFLFEYFSETQRNKGNFPGRFSGRQFSNSRSEMNVSTLELGDSALYLCASSVQGNYGYTFGSGTRLTVV.

The CDR3 protein is CASSLATGAGSYEQYF. The CDR3, as DNA: TGTGCCAGCAGCTTAGCCACAGGGGCGGGATCCTACGAGCAGTACTTC. The V and J genes are TRBV7-6 and TRBJ2-7, with D possibly TRBD1 on 7 matching bases. Germline CDR1 SGHVS, CDR2 FNYEAQ. V lost 0 bases, J lost 1 base, and 13 bases lay in between. The CDR3 extends over 16 amino acids.

This clone occurred a few times. Sequence at one end of the junction differs from germline and may be a read error. The V gene is TRBV6-4, the J gene TRBJ1-1; 8 positions match TRBD1. CDR1 is MRHNA and CDR2 is SNTAGT in the germline V gene. This CDR3 region has 12 residues. The CDR3 sequence is CASRDGSRGRGF. The DNA for the CDR3 is TGTGCCAGCAGGGATGGGTCCAGGGGGCGGGGGTTT.

The chain joins TRBV7-2 to TRBJ2-3; 8 nucleotides match TRBD2. There are 16 residues in the CDR3. CDR1 and CDR2 from the germline V gene are SGHTA and FQGNSA. J gave up 5 bases and V 5 bases, and 12 bases lay outside the gene matches. This CDR3 reads CASSQVGSGARDTQYF. The CDR3 DNA reads TGTGCCAGCAGCCAAGTGGGTAGCGGGGCGAGAGATACGCAGTATTTT.

The rearrangement joins TRBV15 to TRBJ1-4; D ambiguous. Between the trimmed V and J ends, which lost 5 bases and 5 bases, there was a span of 9 bases. Germline V gives CDR1 LNHNV, CDR2 YYDKDF (reference sequence). This CDR3 is 13 amino acids long. CDR3 sequence: CATSFKANEKLFF. The CDR3 DNA reads as TGTGCCACCAGCTTCAAAGCGAATGAAAAACTGTTTTTT.

The chain has TRBV3-1 (or the pseudogene TRBV3-2) and TRBJ1-6, with D perhaps TRBD1 (5 bases). In germline, CDR1 is LGHDT, CDR2 YNNKEL (reference sequence). The CDR3 sequence is 13 residues long. V lost 4 bases and J 8 bases, leaving 9 bases between the germline ends. The CDR3 loop is CASSPGYDSPLHF. The DNA of the CDR3 is TGTGCCAGCAGCCCAGGGTACGATTCACCCCTCCACTTT.

V usage is TRBV4-3 and J usage is TRBJ2-2, with D possibly matching TRBD2 (5 bases). This CDR3 spans 18 amino acids. Looked up from germline, CDR1 is LGHNA and CDR2 is YSLEER. Trimming shortened V by 0 bases and J by 2 bases, and 16 bases separated the two germline ends. The CDR3 nucleotides are TGCGCCAGCAGCCAAGAGGTTTCAGCGGAGCTAAACACCGGGGAGCTGTTTTTT. Translation: CASSQEVSAELNTGELFF.

This clone was recorded only once. J is TRBJ1-1 and V is TRBV5-1, with TRBD1 matching over 8 bases. Germline CDR1 SGHRS, CDR2 YFSETQ. This CDR3 has 14 residues. Trimming took 4 bases from V and 2 from J; bases not matched to a gene: 4. CDR3 region: CASSPGTGNTEAFF. In DNA, the CDR3 is TGCGCCAGCAGCCCGGGGACAGGCAACACTGAAGCTTTCTTT.

This CDR3 reads CASMTVLMNTEAFF. As DNA, the CDR3 is TGTGCCAGCATGACAGTCCTCATGAACACTGAAGCTTTCTTT. The chain links TRBV28 to TRBJ1-1; tentatively, D is TRBD1 (5 bases). V shed 7 bases and J shed 0 bases, with 12 bases lying between them. The CDR3 contains 14 residues. Germline assignment: CDR1 MDHEN and CDR2 SYDVKM.

The chain links TRBV7-9 to TRBJ1-2; no reliable D call. CDR1 is SEHNR and CDR2 is FQNEAQ in the germline V gene (reference sequence). V shed 5 bases and J shed 0 bases, with 16 bases lying between them. The CDR3 has 16 residues. The CDR3 reads CASSPLGQASNYGYTF. The CDR3 coding sequence is TGTGCCAGCAGCCCCCTGGGCCAGGCGTCTAACTATGGCTACACCTTC.

The V gene is TRBV11-2, the J gene TRBJ1-4; D not resolved. Trimming stripped 1 base from V and 8 bases from J, with 17 bases between. This CDR3 is 16 amino acids long. CDR1 and CDR2 from the germline V gene are SGHAT and FQNNGV. DNA of the CDR3: TGTGCCAGCAGCTTAGGAAACGTTGGAGTTTGGGAAAAACTGTTTTTT. Protein sequence: CASSLGNVGVWEKLFF.

The rearrangement links TRBV18 to TRBJ2-3, with TRBD2 matching over 14 bases. V dropped 2 bases and J dropped 6; count of bases not matched to a gene: 7. In germline, CDR1 is KGHSH, CDR2 LQKENI. This CDR3 is 17 amino acids long. The CDR3 is CASSPGLAGGLGDTQYF. The CDR3 DNA is TGTGCCAGCTCACCAGGACTAGCGGGGGGCCTTGGGGATACGCAGTATTTT. The full variable domain, rest sourced from reference TRBV18 and TRBJ2-3, is NAGVMQNPRHLVRRRGQEARLRCSPMKGHSHVYWYRQLPEEGLKFMVYLQKENIIDESGMPKERFSAEFPKEGPSILRIQQVVRGDSAAYFCASSPGLAGGLGDTQYFGPGTRLTVL.

The chain uses TRBV11-2 and TRBJ2-7; 7 bases fit TRBD1. J gave up 2 bases and V 4 bases, and 5 bases lay outside the gene matches. This CDR3 region has 14 residues. The germline gives CDR1 SGHAT, CDR2 FQNNGV. CDR3 protein: CASSYLGTAYEQYF. CDR3 in DNA: TGTGCCAGCAGCTACCTCGGGACAGCCTACGAGCAGTACTTC.